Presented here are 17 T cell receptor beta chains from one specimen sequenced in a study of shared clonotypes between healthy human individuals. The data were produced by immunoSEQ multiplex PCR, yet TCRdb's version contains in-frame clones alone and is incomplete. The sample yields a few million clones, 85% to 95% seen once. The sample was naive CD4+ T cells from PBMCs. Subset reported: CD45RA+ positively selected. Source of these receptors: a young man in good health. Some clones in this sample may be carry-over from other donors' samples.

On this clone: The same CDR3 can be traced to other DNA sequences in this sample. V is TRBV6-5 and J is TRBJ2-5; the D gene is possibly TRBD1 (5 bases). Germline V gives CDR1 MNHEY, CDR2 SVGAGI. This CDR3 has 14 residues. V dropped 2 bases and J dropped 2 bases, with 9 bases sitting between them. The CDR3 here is CASSYGASQETQYF. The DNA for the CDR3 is TGTGCCAGCAGTTACGGGGCTAGTCAAGAGACCCAGTACTTC.

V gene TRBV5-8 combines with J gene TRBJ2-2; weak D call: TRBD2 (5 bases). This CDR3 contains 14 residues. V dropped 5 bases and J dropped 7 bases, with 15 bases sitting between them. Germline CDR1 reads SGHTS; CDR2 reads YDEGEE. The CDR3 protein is CASSFRRDSGELFF. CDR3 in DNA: TGTGCCAGCAGTTTCCGCCGGGATAGCGGGGAGCTGTTTTTT.

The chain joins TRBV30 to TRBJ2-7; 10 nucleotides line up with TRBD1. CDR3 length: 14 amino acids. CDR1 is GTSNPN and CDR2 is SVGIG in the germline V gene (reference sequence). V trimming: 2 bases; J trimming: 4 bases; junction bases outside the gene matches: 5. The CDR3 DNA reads TGTGCCTGGAGTACGGACAGGGGGAGTTACGAGCAGTACTTC. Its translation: CAWSTDRGSYEQYF.

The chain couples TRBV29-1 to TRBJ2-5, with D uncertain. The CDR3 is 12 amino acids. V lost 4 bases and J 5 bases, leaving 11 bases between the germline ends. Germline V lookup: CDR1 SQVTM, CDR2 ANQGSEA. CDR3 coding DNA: TGCAGCGTTGGGGTCGCTTCGGAGACCCAGTACTTC. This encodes CSVGVASETQYF.

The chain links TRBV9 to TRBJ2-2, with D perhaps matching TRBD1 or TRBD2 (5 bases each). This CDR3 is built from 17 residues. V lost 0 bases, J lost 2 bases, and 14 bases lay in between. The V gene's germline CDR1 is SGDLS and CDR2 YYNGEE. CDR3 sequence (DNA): TGTGCCAGCAGCGTAGTCGCGGGCAGGGTTAACACCGGGGAGCTGTTTTTT. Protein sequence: CASSVVAGRVNTGELFF.

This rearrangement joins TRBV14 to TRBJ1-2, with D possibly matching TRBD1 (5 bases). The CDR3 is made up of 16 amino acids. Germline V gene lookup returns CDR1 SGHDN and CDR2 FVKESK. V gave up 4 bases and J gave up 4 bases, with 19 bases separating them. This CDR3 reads CASSPGRGKPLYGYTF. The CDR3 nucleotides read TGTGCCAGCAGCCCGGGACGGGGGAAACCACTCTATGGCTACACCTTC.

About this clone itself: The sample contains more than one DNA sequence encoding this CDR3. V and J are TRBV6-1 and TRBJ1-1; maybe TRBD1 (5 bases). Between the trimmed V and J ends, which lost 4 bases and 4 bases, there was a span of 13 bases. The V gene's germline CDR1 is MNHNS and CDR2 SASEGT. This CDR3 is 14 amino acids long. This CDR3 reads CASSGQGVGTEAFF. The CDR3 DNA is TGTGCCAGCAGTGGTCAGGGAGTAGGCACTGAAGCTTTCTTT.

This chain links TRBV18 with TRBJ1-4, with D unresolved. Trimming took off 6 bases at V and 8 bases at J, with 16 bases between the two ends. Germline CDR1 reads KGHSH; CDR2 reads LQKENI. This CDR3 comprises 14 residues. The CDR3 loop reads CASSPPGAREKLFF. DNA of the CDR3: TGTGCCAGCTCTCCGCCGGGCGCGAGGGAAAAACTGTTTTTT.

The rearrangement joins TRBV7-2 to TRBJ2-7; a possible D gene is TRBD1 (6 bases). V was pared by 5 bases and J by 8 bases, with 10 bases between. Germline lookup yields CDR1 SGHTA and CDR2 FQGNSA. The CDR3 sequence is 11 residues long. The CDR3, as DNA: TGTGCCAGCAGCCAGACAGGAAAGCAGTACTTC. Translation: CASSQTGKQYF.

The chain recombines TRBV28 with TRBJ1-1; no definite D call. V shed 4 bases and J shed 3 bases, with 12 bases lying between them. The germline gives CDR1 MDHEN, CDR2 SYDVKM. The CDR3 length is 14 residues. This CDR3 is CASSSYDYYTEAFF. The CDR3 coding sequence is TGTGCCAGCAGTTCGTACGACTACTACACTGAAGCTTTCTTT.

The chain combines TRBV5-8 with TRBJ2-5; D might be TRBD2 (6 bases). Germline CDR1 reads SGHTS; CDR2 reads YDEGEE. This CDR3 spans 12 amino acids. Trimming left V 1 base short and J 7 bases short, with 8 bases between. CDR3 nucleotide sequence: TGTGCCAGCAGCTTGTCGGGGGTGACCCAGTACTTC. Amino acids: CASSLSGVTQYF.

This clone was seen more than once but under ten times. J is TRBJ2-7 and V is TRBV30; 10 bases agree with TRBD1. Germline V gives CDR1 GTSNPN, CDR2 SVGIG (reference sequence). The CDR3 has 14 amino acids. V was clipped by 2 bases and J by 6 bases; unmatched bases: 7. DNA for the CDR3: TGTGCCTGGAGTTTACTTCGGGACAGGGGCGAGCAGTACTTC. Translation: CAWSLLRDRGEQYF.

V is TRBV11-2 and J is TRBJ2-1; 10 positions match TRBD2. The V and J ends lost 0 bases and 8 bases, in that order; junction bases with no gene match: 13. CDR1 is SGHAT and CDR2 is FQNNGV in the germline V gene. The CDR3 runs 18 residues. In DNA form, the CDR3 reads TGTGCCAGCAGCTTAGATCTGGCTAGCGGGAGTTTTCCCGATGAGCAGTTCTTC. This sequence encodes CASSLDLASGSFPDEQFF.

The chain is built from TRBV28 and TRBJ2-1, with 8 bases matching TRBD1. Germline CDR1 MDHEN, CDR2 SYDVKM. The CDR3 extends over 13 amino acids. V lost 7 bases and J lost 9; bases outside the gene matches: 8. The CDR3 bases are TGTGCCAGCATTGACAGGGGATGGGGTGAGCAGTTCTTC. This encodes CASIDRGWGEQFF. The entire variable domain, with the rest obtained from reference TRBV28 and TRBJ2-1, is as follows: DVKVTQSSRYLVKRTGEKVFLECVQDMDHENMFWYRQDPGLGLRLIYFSYDVKMKEKGDIPEGYSVSREKKERFSLILESASTNQTSMYLCASIDRGWGEQFFGPGTRLTVL.

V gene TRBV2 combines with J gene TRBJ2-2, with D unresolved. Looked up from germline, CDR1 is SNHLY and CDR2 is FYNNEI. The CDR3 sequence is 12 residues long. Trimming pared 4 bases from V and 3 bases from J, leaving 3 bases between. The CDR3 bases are TGTGCCAGCAGTGCCGACACCGGGGAGCTGTTTTTT. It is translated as CASSADTGELFF.

The CDR3 nucleotides are TGCGCCAGCAGTGAGGGCAGGGGGGTCACCGGGGAGCTGTTTTTT. It specifies CASSEGRGVTGELFF. This rearrangement joins TRBV10-1 to TRBJ2-2; weak D call: TRBD1 (7 bases). V dropped 2 bases and J dropped 4 bases, with 11 bases sitting between them. The CDR3 loop spans 15 amino acids. CDR1 and CDR2 from the germline V gene are WNHNN and SYGVQD (reference sequence).

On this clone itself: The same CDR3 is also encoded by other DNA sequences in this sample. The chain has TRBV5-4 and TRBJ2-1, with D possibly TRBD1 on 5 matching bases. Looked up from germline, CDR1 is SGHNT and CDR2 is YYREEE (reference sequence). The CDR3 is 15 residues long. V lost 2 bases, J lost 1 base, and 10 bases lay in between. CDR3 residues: CASSLTGVSYNEQFF. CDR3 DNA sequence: TGTGCCAGCAGCTTAACAGGAGTATCCTACAATGAGCAGTTCTTC.